One sample yielded the 25 T cell receptor beta chains listed below, sequenced in a study of T cell responses to AZD1222 COVID-19 vaccine. Produced via immunoSEQ multiplex PCR; TCRdb's table is partial and in-frame only. The repertoire holds about 180,000 clones, with 88% as singletons. The material sequenced was peripheral blood, taken 28 days after the second AZD1222 dose. These receptors all stem from an adult who received the AZD1222 COVID-19 vaccine.

The chain carries TRBV25-1 and TRBJ2-7; D tentatively reads TRBD1 or TRBD2 (5 bases each). The CDR3 consists of 16 residues. CDR1 and CDR2 from the germline V gene are MGHDK and SYGVNS. The germline V and J ends were trimmed by 4 bases and 4 bases, with 20 bases remaining between them. The CDR3 is CASSAPLGEFGYEQYF. As DNA, the CDR3 is TGTGCCAGCAGTGCCCCTTTGGGGGAGTTCGGGTACGAGCAGTACTTC.

V and J are TRBV2 and TRBJ1-5; possibly TRBD1 for D (5 bases). CDR1 is SNHLY and CDR2 is FYNNEI in the germline V gene. This CDR3 is 14 amino acids long. V was clipped by 3 bases and J by 3 bases, with 9 bases between them. CDR3 in DNA: TGTGCCAGCAGTGAGCGGGACTTCAATCAGCCCCAGCATTTT. This encodes CASSERDFNQPQHF.

V is TRBV19 and J is TRBJ2-1; 10 positions agree with TRBD2. Germline V lookup: CDR1 LNHDA, CDR2 SQIVND (reference sequence). V trimming: 6 bases; J trimming: 6 bases; junction bases outside the gene matches: 5. The CDR3 loop spans 14 amino acids. The CDR3 loop reads CASRALAGVNEQFF. DNA for the CDR3: TGTGCCAGTAGGGCTCTAGCGGGAGTCAATGAGCAGTTCTTC.

The V call is TRBV19, the J call TRBJ2-1; 9 bases map to TRBD2. The CDR3 has 15 residues. CDR1 and CDR2 (germline): LNHDA, SQIVND (reference sequence). J was trimmed by 3 bases and V by 1 base; bases with no gene match: 1. The CDR3 region has the DNA TGTGCCAGTAGTATAGCGACTAGCGGCTACAATGAGCAGTTCTTC. It yields the protein CASSIATSGYNEQFF.

The rearrangement joins TRBV9 to TRBJ2-7, with D tentatively TRBD2 (5 bases). The V end was cut by 4 bases, the J end by 2 bases, with 16 bases between. The CDR3 sequence is 15 residues long. CDR1 is SGDLS, CDR2 YYNGEE, per germline. The CDR3 bases are TGTGCCAGCAGCCCACTACGACGGGGAACCTACGAGCAGTACTTC. This codes for CASSPLRRGTYEQYF. Together with reference TRBV9 and TRBJ2-7, the CDR3 gives the full variable domain: DSGVTQTPKHLITATGQRVTLRCSPRSGDLSVYWYQQSLDQGLQFLIQYYNGEERAKGNILERFSAQQFPDLHSELNLSSLELGDSALYFCASSPLRRGTYEQYFGPGTRLTVT.

J is TRBJ2-3 and V is TRBV27; 11 nucleotides align to TRBD2. The J segment lost 4 bases and the V segment lost 6 bases, leaving 9 bases of the junction unmatched. Germline V CDR1 and CDR2: MNHEY, SMNVEV (reference sequence). The CDR3 contains 16 residues. Here the CDR3 reads CASRTIAGGPPDTQYF. In nucleotides, the CDR3 is TGTGCCAGCAGGACAATAGCGGGAGGGCCGCCAGATACGCAGTATTTT.

V gene TRBV6-5 combines with J gene TRBJ2-1; 9 positions agree with TRBD2. The CDR3 contains 15 residues. The germline V gene encodes CDR1 MNHEY and CDR2 SVGAGI. The V segment lost 6 bases and the J segment 7 bases; nucleotides outside the gene matches: 10. The CDR3 is CASSHSGTSLNEQFF. The CDR3, as DNA: TGTGCCAGCAGCCACTCCGGGACTAGCCTAAATGAGCAGTTCTTC.

V usage is TRBV5-1 and J usage is TRBJ2-7; maybe TRBD1 (6 bases). The CDR3 has 15 amino acids. The V gene's germline CDR1 is SGHRS and CDR2 YFSETQ. The ends were cut back, 0 bases at V and 2 bases at J, with 12 bases in the middle. CDR3 loop: CASSLEGDIAYEQYF. DNA of the CDR3: TGCGCCAGCAGCTTGGAGGGGGACATCGCCTACGAGCAGTACTTC.

To note about this clone: The sample holds other DNA sequences that translate to the same CDR3. The chain employs TRBV18 and TRBJ1-1; TRBD1 might be the D (5 bases). The CDR3 contains 13 residues. Germline V lookup: CDR1 KGHSH, CDR2 LQKENI. Trimming stripped 6 bases from V and 1 base from J, with 9 bases between. The CDR3 loop reads CASSGGRNTEAFF. The CDR3 nucleotides read TGTGCCAGCTCCGGGGGGAGGAACACTGAAGCTTTCTTT.

This clone occurred a few times. The chain employs TRBV7-8 and TRBJ2-7; D is uncertain. Trimming took off 5 bases at V and 7 bases at J, with 18 bases between the two ends. The CDR3 sequence is 14 residues long. Germline-derived CDR1 and CDR2 are SGHVS and FQNEAQ. The CDR3 loop is CASSRGPDPREQYF. CDR3 in DNA: TGTGCCAGCAGCCGAGGACCTGACCCGAGGGAGCAGTACTTC.

The gene calls are TRBV23-1 and TRBJ2-2, with D unclear. TRBV23-1 carries the ORF label, with uncertain function. Trimming left V 0 bases short and J 5 bases short, with 10 bases between. The CDR3 has 15 residues. In DNA form, the CDR3 reads TGCGCCAGCAGTCAATCGCATGGTTCTACCGGGGAGCTGTTTTTT. Translation gives CASSQSHGSTGELFF.

This clone was observed once. V is TRBV2 and J is TRBJ1-5, with a weak D call TRBD1 (6 bases). This CDR3 comprises 13 residues. Trimming shortened V by 8 bases and J by 3 bases, and 11 bases separated the two germline ends. CDR1 and CDR2 from the germline V gene are SNHLY and FYNNEI. CDR3 sequence: CASSRDNNQPQHF. The CDR3 DNA sequence: TGTGCCAGCTCCAGGGACAACAATCAGCCCCAGCATTTT.

The gene calls are TRBV24-1 and TRBJ1-1; D is undetermined. V was shortened by 3 bases and J by 5 bases, with 9 bases between the two germline ends. This CDR3 has 13 amino acids. Germline values: CDR1 KGHDR, CDR2 SFDVKD. The CDR3 region has the DNA TGTGCCACCAGTGATGTCGGCTTTACTGAAGCTTTCTTT. It yields the protein CATSDVGFTEAFF.

V is TRBV14 and J is TRBJ2-7; 7 positions agree with TRBD2. The CDR3 has 16 amino acids. CDR1 SGHDN and CDR2 FVKESK come from the germline V gene. J lost 1 base, V lost 5 bases, and 11 bases had no gene match. CDR3 loop: CASSIRGGGESYEQYF. CDR3 bases: TGTGCCAGCAGCATCCGTGGGGGGGGTGAATCCTACGAGCAGTACTTC.

The chain recombines TRBV5-1 with TRBJ2-1; D unclear. This CDR3 contains 15 residues. Germline CDR1 is SGHRS and CDR2 is YFSETQ. The V end lost 3 bases, the J end lost 4 bases, and 14 bases lay between the germline ends. The CDR3 here is CASSSRADDYNEQFF. CDR3 bases: TGCGCCAGCAGCTCACGCGCGGACGATTACAATGAGCAGTTCTTC.

This clone has only a few counts. The genes are TRBV7-2 and TRBJ2-7; D may be TRBD1 (7 bases). This CDR3 is built from 15 residues. Trimming removed 4 bases from V and 5 bases from J, with 18 bases in between. Germline CDR1 SGHTA, CDR2 FQGNSA. CDR3 in amino acids: CASSYLATGFHEQYF. CDR3 nucleotide sequence: TGTGCCAGCAGCTACCTAGCGACAGGGTTCCACGAGCAGTACTTC.

The gene calls are TRBV7-9 and TRBJ2-1; no reliable D call. V dropped 0 bases and J dropped 1 base, with 10 bases sitting between them. CDR3 length: 16 amino acids. Germline V lookup: CDR1 SEHNR, CDR2 FQNEAQ (reference sequence). The CDR3, as DNA: TGTGCCAGCAGCTTAGCTGTGGCCGTTTCCTACAATGAGCAGTTCTTC. Its protein product is CASSLAVAVSYNEQFF. The whole variable domain, remainder taken from reference TRBV7-9 and TRBJ2-1, is DTGVSQNPRHKITKRGQNVTFRCDPISEHNRLYWYRQTLGQGPEFLTYFQNEAQLEKSRLLSDRFSAERPKGSFSTLEIQRTEQGDSAMYLCASSLAVAVSYNEQFFGPGTRLTVL.

The rearrangement joins TRBV5-6 to TRBJ1-6, with 9 bases lining up with TRBD1. Germline V gives CDR1 SGHDT, CDR2 YYEEEE. The CDR3 is made up of 14 amino acids. Losses at the gene ends were 4 bases for V and 10 bases for J; bases not matched to a gene: 6. The CDR3 sequence is CASSRGQGRSPLHF. The CDR3 bases are TGTGCCAGCAGCCGGGGACAGGGCCGCTCACCCCTCCACTTT. The full variable domain, completed using reference TRBV5-6 and TRBJ1-6, is DAGVTQSPTHLIKTRGQQVTLRCSPKSGHDTVSWYQQALGQGPQFIFQYYEEEERQRGNFPDRFSGHQFPNYSSELNVNALLLGDSALYLCASSRGQGRSPLHFGNGTRLTVT.

The chain links TRBV4-2 to TRBJ1-5; possibly TRBD1 for D (6 bases). Germline V gene lookup returns CDR1 LGHNA and CDR2 YNFKEQ. V lost 1 base to trimming and J lost 2 bases, with 12 bases between them. CDR3 size: 16 residues. DNA of the CDR3: TGTGCCAGCAGCCAAGCGCAGGGGCTGGGCAATCAGCCCCAGCATTTT. Encoded protein: CASSQAQGLGNQPQHF.

The CDR3 is CASTTNFGGNEQFF. In nucleotides, the CDR3 is TGTGCCAGCACTACAAATTTCGGAGGCAATGAGCAGTTCTTC. The genes are TRBV6-1 and TRBJ2-1, with a weak D call TRBD2 (5 bases). CDR1 and CDR2 from the germline V gene are MNHNS and SASEGT. There are 14 residues in the CDR3. The germline V and J ends were trimmed by 7 bases and 6 bases, with 16 bases remaining between them.

V and J are TRBV7-9 and TRBJ2-2, with D possibly being TRBD2 (6 bases). Germline CDR1 is SEHNR and CDR2 is FQNEAQ (reference sequence). V dropped 10 bases and J dropped 4 bases, with 19 bases sitting between them. This CDR3 comprises 15 residues. The CDR3 sequence: CANPPRGSSTGELFF. The CDR3 region has the DNA TGTGCCAACCCCCCGCGGGGATCGAGCACCGGGGAGCTGTTTTTT.

This clone was recorded only once. The V and J genes are TRBV5-6 and TRBJ2-7; 7 bases are shared with TRBD2. CDR1 and CDR2 from the germline V gene are SGHDT and YYEEEE. This CDR3 spans 15 amino acids. V lost 4 bases and J lost 5; bases outside the gene matches: 12. CDR3 DNA: TGTGCCAGCAGCCTCACGTGGCGGGAGAGCCACGAGCAGTACTTC. Amino acids: CASSLTWRESHEQYF.

The V gene is TRBV19, the J gene TRBJ2-2; TRBD1 agrees at 7 bases. The CDR3 has 15 residues. With 5 bases clipped from V and 0 bases from J, the junction kept 3 bases outside the gene matches. The germline CDR1 and CDR2 sequences are LNHDA and SQIVND (reference sequence). As DNA, the CDR3 is TGTGCCAGTAGTGCCAGGGGGACGAACACCGGGGAGCTGTTTTTT. This sequence encodes CASSARGTNTGELFF.

The rearrangement links TRBV6-2 or TRBV6-3 to TRBJ2-2; D unclear. The CDR3 extends over 15 amino acids. V was shortened by 0 bases and J by 4 bases, with 9 bases between the two germline ends. Germline V gene sequence: CDR1 MNHEY, CDR2 SVGEGT. CDR3 protein: CASSYSGGSTGELFF. CDR3 sequence (DNA): TGTGCCAGCAGTTACTCGGGTGGGTCCACCGGGGAGCTGTTTTTT.

V is TRBV20-1 and J is TRBJ1-4, with TRBD1 as a possible D gene (5 bases). In germline, CDR1 is DFQATT, CDR2 SNEGSKA (reference sequence). CDR3 length: 16 amino acids. V was cut by 3 bases and J by 4 bases, with 18 bases left in between. CDR3 coding DNA: TGCAGTGCTAGTTCCGTTCGGCGGCAGGGTAATGAAAAACTGTTTTTT. Protein sequence: CSASSVRRQGNEKLFF.